A single sample is the source of the 25 T cell receptor beta chains below, sequenced in a study of blood T cell repertoires in COVID-19. Sequenced by immunoSEQ multiplex PCR; TCRdb stores in-frame clones only, minus some. Of about 400,000 clones in the sample, roughly 87% are singletons; the top ten hold approximately 2%. The sequencing input was PBMCs or T cells enriched from blood (not recorded which). These receptors came from a woman aged 18-35 years with acute COVID-19.

This chain connects TRBV6-4 to TRBJ1-1; 8 bases are shared with TRBD1. V trimming: 6 bases; J trimming: 1 base; junction bases outside the gene matches: 7. The CDR3 is 15 amino acids. Germline V gene sequence: CDR1 MRHNA, CDR2 SNTAGT. CDR3 residues: CASSEGGTGNTEAFF. CDR3 sequence (DNA): TGTGCCAGCAGCGAGGGGGGGACAGGGAACACTGAAGCTTTCTTT.

This clone was seen once. The same CDR3 also results from other DNA sequences found in this sample. The chain carries TRBV3-1 (or the pseudogene TRBV3-2) and TRBJ1-5; possible D gene TRBD1, 5 bases. V was cut by 4 bases and J by 3 bases, with 7 bases left in between. CDR1 and CDR2 from the germline V gene are LGHDT and YNNKEL (reference sequence). The CDR3 loop spans 13 amino acids. CDR3 DNA: TGTGCCAGCAGCCTGACAGACAATCAGCCCCAGCATTTT. Its translation: CASSLTDNQPQHF.

The rearrangement links TRBV7-2 to TRBJ2-2; D is unclear. Germline CDR1 SGHTA, CDR2 FQGNSA. V was pared by 7 bases and J by 4 bases, with 13 bases between. This CDR3 has 14 residues. This CDR3 is CASTRVLGTGELFF. In DNA, the CDR3 is TGTGCCAGCACCCGGGTGCTGGGCACCGGGGAGCTGTTTTTT.

The chain uses TRBV25-1 and TRBJ2-3; 8 bases are shared with TRBD2. V shed 0 bases and J 2 bases; nucleotides not matched to a gene: 7. Per the germline V gene, CDR1 is MGHDK and CDR2 is SYGVNS. The CDR3 consists of 17 residues. Written as DNA, the CDR3 is TGTGCCAGCAGTGAATATATGAGCGGGGGAAACACAGATACGCAGTATTTT. Its protein is CASSEYMSGGNTDTQYF.

V is TRBV7-9 and J is TRBJ1-1, with D possibly TRBD1 on 5 matching bases. Germline CDR1 is SEHNR and CDR2 is FQNEAQ (reference sequence). Trimming pared 6 bases from V and 1 base from J, leaving 9 bases between. This CDR3 comprises 13 residues. The CDR3 protein is CASRLDRNTEAFF. CDR3 nucleotides: TGTGCCAGCAGGCTTGACAGGAACACTGAAGCTTTCTTT. The complete variable domain, with remaining parts taken from reference TRBV7-9 and TRBJ1-1, reads DTGVSQNPRHKITKRGQNVTFRCDPISEHNRLYWYRQTLGQGPEFLTYFQNEAQLEKSRLLSDRFSAERPKGSFSTLEIQRTEQGDSAMYLCASRLDRNTEAFFGQGTRLTVV.

V usage is TRBV10-1 and J usage is TRBJ2-3; D is undetermined. This CDR3 region has 14 residues. Germline values: CDR1 WNHNN, CDR2 SYGVQD (reference sequence). V was cut by 1 base and J by 2 bases, with 7 bases left in between. In DNA, the CDR3 is TGCGCCAGCAGTGAGTTCCAGGACACAGATACGCAGTATTTT. Encoded protein: CASSEFQDTDTQYF.

This chain links TRBV9 with TRBJ2-5; the match to TRBD2 covers 9 bases. Germline assignment: CDR1 SGDLS and CDR2 YYNGEE. The V segment lost 8 bases and the J segment 6 bases; nucleotides outside the gene matches: 8. This CDR3 has 13 amino acids. The CDR3 nucleotides are TGTGCCAGTGCGGGGGGGATTCAACAGACCCAGTACTTC. Amino acid sequence: CASAGGIQQTQYF.

Turning to this clone: The sample has other DNA sequences that encode this CDR3 too. J is TRBJ1-1 and V is TRBV7-9; tentative D call: TRBD1 (5 bases). Trimming shortened V by 5 bases and J by 0 bases, and 7 bases separated the two germline ends. This CDR3 has 13 amino acids. CDR1 is SEHNR, CDR2 FQNEAQ, per germline (reference sequence). Here the CDR3 reads CASSTTVNTEAFF. For the CDR3, the DNA is TGTGCCAGCAGCACGACAGTGAACACTGAAGCTTTCTTT.

The chain employs TRBV24-1 and TRBJ2-1, with TRBD1 matching 9 bases. The V and J ends lost 4 bases and 4 bases, in that order; junction bases with no gene match: 4. The CDR3 runs 15 residues. The germline V gene has CDR1 KGHDR and CDR2 SFDVKD. The CDR3, as DNA: TGTGCCACCAGTGAGGGACAGGGAGGTTACAATGAGCAGTTCTTC. Translating it yields CATSEGQGGYNEQFF.

The CDR3 region is CASRPGQGPLETQYF. In DNA form, the CDR3 reads TGTGCCAGCAGGCCGGGACAGGGGCCCCTAGAGACCCAGTACTTC. The chain recombines TRBV6-5 with TRBJ2-5, with 10 positions matching TRBD1. Germline CDR1 reads MNHEY; CDR2 reads SVGAGI. V lost 6 bases to trimming and J lost 4 bases; unmatched junction nucleotides: 8. The CDR3 consists of 15 residues.

The V and J genes are TRBV28 and TRBJ2-1, with D possibly matching TRBD2 (5 bases). Germline CDR1 MDHEN, CDR2 SYDVKM. Trimming removed 6 bases from V and 1 base from J, with 10 bases in between. The CDR3 is 14 residues long. CDR3: CASRAGNSYNEQFF. The CDR3 nucleotides read TGTGCCAGCAGGGCCGGGAATTCCTACAATGAGCAGTTCTTC.

This clone occurred once. V and J are TRBV7-9 and TRBJ2-1; D is possibly TRBD2 (6 bases). In germline, CDR1 is SEHNR, CDR2 FQNEAQ (reference sequence). Trimming cost V 5 bases and J 6 bases, with 8 bases left between them. This CDR3 contains 12 residues. CDR3 bases: TGTGCCAGCAGCCCGACTAGCAATGAGCAGTTCTTC. It yields the protein CASSPTSNEQFF.

The chain links TRBV29-1 to TRBJ2-7; 7 bases agree with TRBD2. Germline CDR1 is SQVTM and CDR2 is ANQGSEA. The CDR3 runs to 15 residues. Trimming cost V 6 bases and J 5 bases; bases outside gene matches: 16. The CDR3 coding sequence is TGCAGCGTCAAGGGTAGAGCGGGGAGTAGCCACGAGCAGTACTTC. Amino acids: CSVKGRAGSSHEQYF.

In this sample, this clone turned up once. V usage is TRBV7-8 and J usage is TRBJ2-7; D perhaps matches TRBD1 (6 bases). The CDR3 totals 15 residues. Germline CDR1 and CDR2: SGHVS and FQNEAQ. V was shortened by 3 bases and J by 3 bases, with 15 bases between the two germline ends. CDR3 nucleotide sequence: TGTGCCAGCAGCTTCTACAGGGATCGAAACTACGAGCAGTACTTC. Translation gives CASSFYRDRNYEQYF.

This clone has only a few counts. The chain recombines TRBV12-3 or TRBV12-4 with TRBJ1-1; 9 positions agree with TRBD1. The junction had 4 bases not matched to a gene; V was cut back by 7 bases and J by 4 bases. The CDR3 is 13 residues long. The CDR3 DNA reads as TGTGCCAGCATCAGGGACAGGGCCACTGAAGCTTTCTTT. The encoded protein is CASIRDRATEAFF.

The V and J genes are TRBV10-3 and TRBJ2-1; 9 nucleotides match TRBD2. Germline trimming cut 0 bases from V and 8 bases from J; bases unmatched to any gene: 17. Germline loops: CDR1 ENHRY, CDR2 SYGVKD. The length of the CDR3 is 19 residues. In DNA form, the CDR3 reads TGTGCCATCAGTGAGTCGGAACGCGCGGGAGGGCCCTCTAGAGATGAGCAGTTCTTC. Its translation is CAISESERAGGPSRDEQFF.

The V and J genes are TRBV6-2 or TRBV6-3 and TRBJ2-5; weak D call: TRBD2 (5 bases). Deletions cut 2 bases from V and 4 bases from J, with 11 bases between. This CDR3 is built from 14 residues. Germline-derived CDR1 and CDR2 are MNHEY and SVGEGT. The CDR3 DNA follows: TGTGCCAGCAGTTACGTCCCGAGCGGAGAGACCCAGTACTTC. Protein: CASSYVPSGETQYF.

Concerning this clone: Other DNA sequences of this sample code for an identical CDR3. The chain is built from TRBV9 and TRBJ1-1; D gene unclear. The germline CDR1 and CDR2 sequences are SGDLS and YYNGEE. The ends were cut back, 0 bases at V and 0 bases at J, with 6 bases in the middle. CDR3 length: 14 amino acids. The CDR3 DNA reads TGTGCCAGCAGCGTAGATCGTGTGAACACTGAAGCTTTCTTT. Translated: CASSVDRVNTEAFF.

This clone is a singleton in its sample. Distinct nucleotide sequences in the sample also encode this CDR3. This chain joins TRBV3-1 (or the pseudogene TRBV3-2) and TRBJ1-6, with D possibly matching TRBD1 (6 bases). The V and J ends lost 4 bases and 0 bases respectively, with 19 bases between them. This CDR3 region has 19 residues. Per germline, CDR1 LGHDT and CDR2 YNNKEL (reference sequence). CDR3 bases: TGTGCCAGCAGCCTCAAAGGGTTAGGACAGAGCTCCTATAATTCACCCCTCCACTTT. It encodes CASSLKGLGQSSYNSPLHF.

The chain is built from TRBV20-1 and TRBJ2-7; D remains ambiguous. The ends were cut back, 4 bases at V and 5 bases at J, with 6 bases in the middle. Germline loops: CDR1 DFQATT, CDR2 SNEGSKA (reference sequence). The CDR3 contains 10 residues. As DNA, the CDR3 is TGCAGTGCTACCATCCACGAGCAGTACTTC. Protein: CSATIHEQYF.

The chain has TRBV5-4 and TRBJ2-1, with D perhaps TRBD2 (6 bases). Looked up from germline, CDR1 is SGHNT and CDR2 is YYREEE (reference sequence). V lost 0 bases to trimming and J lost 0 bases, with 13 bases between them. CDR3 size: 17 residues. Written as DNA, the CDR3 is TGTGCCAGCAGCTTGGGGACTATGGGCGGCTCCTACAATGAGCAGTTCTTC. Translating gives CASSLGTMGGSYNEQFF. Supplemented by reference TRBV5-4 and TRBJ2-1, the full variable domain reads ETGVTQSPTHLIKTRGQQVTLRCSSQSGHNTVSWYQQALGQGPQFIFQYYREEENGRGNFPPRFSGLQFPNYSSELNVNALELDDSALYLCASSLGTMGGSYNEQFFGPGTRLTVL.

In its sample, this clone was seen once. This chain links TRBV18 with TRBJ2-4; D might be TRBD2 (5 bases). The CDR3 extends over 12 amino acids. Germline-derived CDR1 and CDR2 are KGHSH and LQKENI. The germline V and J ends were trimmed by 3 bases and 12 bases, with 12 bases remaining between them. The CDR3 DNA reads TGTGCCAGCTCACCGGACCGGGGTCCTCAGTACTTC. It specifies CASSPDRGPQYF.

The V gene is TRBV7-2, the J gene TRBJ2-1; the match to TRBD1 covers 7 bases. This CDR3 comprises 13 residues. Germline V CDR1 and CDR2: SGHTA, FQGNSA. The V and J ends lost 5 bases and 5 bases, in that order; junction bases with no gene match: 3. Here the CDR3 reads CASSHDRDNEQFF. The CDR3 region has the DNA TGTGCCAGCAGCCACGACAGGGACAATGAGCAGTTCTTC.

This rearrangement joins TRBV6-1 to TRBJ1-2, with D possibly matching TRBD1 (6 bases). Trimming took 2 bases from V and 4 from J, leaving 14 bases between them. CDR1 MNHNS and CDR2 SASEGT come from the germline V gene. The CDR3 contains 15 residues. CDR3 nucleotides: TGTGCCAGCAGTGAATTCAGACAGGTGACCTATGGCTACACCTTC. Its translation: CASSEFRQVTYGYTF.

V gene TRBV30 combines with J gene TRBJ2-1; perhaps TRBD1 as D (5 bases). The CDR3 consists of 13 residues. V was clipped by 2 bases and J by 7 bases, with 12 bases between them. The germline gives CDR1 GTSNPN, CDR2 SVGIG (reference sequence). The CDR3 loop is CAWSSGIGNEQFF. The DNA of the CDR3 is TGTGCCTGGAGTTCAGGGATAGGGAATGAGCAGTTCTTC.